This paragraph reports one T cell receptor beta chain. This entry is derived from a study of identical twins. Trimming pared 5 bases from V and 2 bases from J, leaving 10 bases between. In germline, CDR1 is LGHDT, CDR2 YNNKEL (reference sequence). CDR3 length: 13 amino acids. Each CDR3 protein gets one entry after TCRdb re-called the 5' RACE reads with MiXCR. This sample has 550,000 to 700,000 distinct CDR3 sequences, with 21% found just once. This sample was also put to use in a study of T cells expressing NK-cell markers. This second report adds: NKG2C+ dominant clonotype frequencies in over 5 donors were roughly 1.0-7.5% of CD8+ T cells.

This sequence joins TRBV3-1 and TRBJ2-7; the D gene is possibly TRBD1 (6 bases). Material: PBMCs. The origin of this receptor is a woman in her late teens or twenties in good health. CDR3 loop: CASSKQGTYEQYF. CDR3 DNA sequence: TGTGCCAGCAGCAAACAGGGTACCTACGAGCAGTACTTC.